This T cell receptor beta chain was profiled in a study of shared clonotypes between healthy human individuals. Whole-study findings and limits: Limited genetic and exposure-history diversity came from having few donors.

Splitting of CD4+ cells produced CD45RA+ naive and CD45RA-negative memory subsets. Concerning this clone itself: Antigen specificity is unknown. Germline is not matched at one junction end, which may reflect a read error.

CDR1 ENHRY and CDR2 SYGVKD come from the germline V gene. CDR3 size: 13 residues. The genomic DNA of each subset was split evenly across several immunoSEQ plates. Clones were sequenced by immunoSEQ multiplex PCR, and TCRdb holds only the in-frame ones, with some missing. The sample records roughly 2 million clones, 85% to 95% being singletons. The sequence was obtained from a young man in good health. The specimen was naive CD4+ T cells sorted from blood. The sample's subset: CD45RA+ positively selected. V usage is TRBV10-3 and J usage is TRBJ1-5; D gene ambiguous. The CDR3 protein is CASSEVSSQPQHF. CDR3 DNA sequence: TGTGCCAGCAGTGAAGTATCGTCACAGCCCCAGCATTTT.